The entry below describes one TCR beta chain. Its target is unknown. The data stem from a study of shared clonotypes between healthy human individuals. Findings and limits, study-wide: A reduction in generation probabilities was seen for non-shared clonotypes relative to those shared by all four donors.

The CDR3 runs to 11 residues. V lost 7 bases, J lost 6 bases, and 8 bases lay in between. Germline assignment: CDR1 SGDLS and CDR2 YYNGEE. TCRdb's copy holds only in-frame clones and misses some; the assay was immunoSEQ multiplex PCR. The data contain fewer than 850,000 clones, 90% of them singletons. The receptor was isolated from a man aged 18 to 29 in good health. Some clones in this sample may be carry-over from other donors' samples. The V gene is TRBV9, the J gene TRBJ1-5, with D possibly TRBD1 on 5 matching bases. The sequencing sample was made of memory CD8+ T cells from PBMCs. The subset denotes: CD45RO+ cells pooled with CCR7-negative TemRA cells. The DNA for the CDR3 is TGTGCCAGCGGGCAGGGTCAGCCCCAGCATTTT. Translating gives CASGQGQPQHF.